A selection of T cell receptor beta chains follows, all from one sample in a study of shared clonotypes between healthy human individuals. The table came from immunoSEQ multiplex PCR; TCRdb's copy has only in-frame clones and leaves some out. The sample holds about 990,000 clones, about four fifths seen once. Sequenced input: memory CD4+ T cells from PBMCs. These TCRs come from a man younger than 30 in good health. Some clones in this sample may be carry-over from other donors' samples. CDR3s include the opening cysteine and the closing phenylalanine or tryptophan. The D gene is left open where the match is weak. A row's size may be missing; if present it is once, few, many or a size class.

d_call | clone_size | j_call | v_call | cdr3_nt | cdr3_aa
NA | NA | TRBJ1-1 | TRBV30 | TGTGCCTGGAGGGGACGGGGGTCATGGACTGAAGCTTTCTTT | CAWRGRGSWTEAFF
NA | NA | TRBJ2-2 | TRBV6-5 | TGTGCCAGCAGTTACTCATATCTGGGGGCCGGGGAGCTGTTTTTT | CASSYSYLGAGELFF
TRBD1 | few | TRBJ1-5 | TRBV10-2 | TGCGCCAGCAGTGACAGGGACAGGGGGAGATTGAATCAGCCCCAGCATTTT | CASSDRDRGRLNQPQHF
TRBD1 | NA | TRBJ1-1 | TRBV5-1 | TGCGCCAGCAGCTCCGGGACAGGGAACACTGAAGCTTTCTTT | CASSSGTGNTEAFF
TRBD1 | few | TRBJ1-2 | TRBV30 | TGTGCCTGGACGGGAGGACAGGTGGGCTACACCTTC | CAWTGGQVGYTF
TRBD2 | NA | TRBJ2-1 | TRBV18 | TGTGCCAGCTCACCGCCGGGACTAGCGATTGTTGGTGAGCAGTTCTTC | CASSPPGLAIVGEQFF
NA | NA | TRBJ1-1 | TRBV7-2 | TGTGCCAGCAGCCCGCAAAACACTGAAGCTTTCTTT | CASSPQNTEAFF
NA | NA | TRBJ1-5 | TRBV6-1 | TGTGCCAGCAGTAAGAGGGATTTCGGCAATCAGCCCCAGCATTTT | CASSKRDFGNQPQHF
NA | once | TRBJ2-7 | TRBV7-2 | TGTGCCAGCAGCTTACTATTGACTAACGAGCAGTACTTC | CASSLLLTNEQYF
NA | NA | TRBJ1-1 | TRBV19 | TGTGCCAGTAATCGGGGTCTAGCAACTGAAGCTTTCTTT | CASNRGLATEAFF
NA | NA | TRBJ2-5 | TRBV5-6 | TGTGCCAGCAGCTCTACCTGGGAGACCCAGTACTTC | CASSSTWETQYF
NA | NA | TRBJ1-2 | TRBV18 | TGTGCCAGCTCACCACCGGGCAGGGGTGGGTATGGCTACACCTTC | CASSPPGRGGYGYTF
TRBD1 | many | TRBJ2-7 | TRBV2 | TGTGCCAGCGGGACAGGGATCTACGAGCAGTACTTC | CASGTGIYEQYF
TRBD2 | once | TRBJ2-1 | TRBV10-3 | TGTGCCATCAGTGAGAGGGTCGGCGGGAGTTCCTCCTACAATGAGCAGTTCTTC | CAISERVGGSSSYNEQFF
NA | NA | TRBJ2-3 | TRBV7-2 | TGTGCCAGCAGCTTAGACAGGTCAACCCATACGCAGTATTTT | CASSLDRSTHTQYF
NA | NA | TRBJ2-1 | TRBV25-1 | TGTGCCAGCAGCGGGGAGGTGTCCTACAATGAGCAGTTCTTC | CASSGEVSYNEQFF
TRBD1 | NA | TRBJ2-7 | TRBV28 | TGTGCCAGCAGTGGACAGGTACTCTACGAGCAGTACTTC | CASSGQVLYEQYF
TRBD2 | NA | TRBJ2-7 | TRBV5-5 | TGTGCCAGCAGCCCCGCCGGGACTAGGTCCTACGAGCAGTACTTC | CASSPAGTRSYEQYF
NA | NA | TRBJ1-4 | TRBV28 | TGTGCCAGCAGTTCAGGAGCCAATGAAAAACTGTTTTTT | CASSSGANEKLFF
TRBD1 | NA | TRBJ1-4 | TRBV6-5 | TGTGCCAGCAGTTCTTCACGGACAGGGCCAAATGAAAAACTGTTTTTT | CASSSSRTGPNEKLFF
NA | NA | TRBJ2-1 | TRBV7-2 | TGTGCCAGCAGCCAAGTGTTGGTTTCCTACAATGAGCAGTTCTTC | CASSQVLVSYNEQFF
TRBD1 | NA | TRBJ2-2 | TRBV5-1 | TGCGCCAGCAACGGACAGGGATCGGCCGGGGAGCTGTTTTTT | CASNGQGSAGELFF
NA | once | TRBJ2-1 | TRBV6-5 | TGTGCCAGCAGTTACTACGGGAGCTCCTACAATGAGCAGTTCTTC | CASSYYGSSYNEQFF
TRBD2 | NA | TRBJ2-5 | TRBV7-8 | TGTGCCAGCAGCTTAATGCGGGAGGCCCAAGAGACCCAGTACTTC | CASSLMREAQETQYF
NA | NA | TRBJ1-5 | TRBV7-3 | TGTGCCAGCAGCCGAAGAAGGACGGCTAATAGCAATCAGCCCCAGCATTTT | CASSRRRTANSNQPQHF
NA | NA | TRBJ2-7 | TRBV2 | TGTGCCAGCACCCCCCGGAGCGAGCAGTACTTC | CASTPRSEQYF
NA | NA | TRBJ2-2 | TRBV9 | TGTGCCAGCAGCGTAGCTGTGAGATCGAACACCGGGGAGCTGTTTTTT | CASSVAVRSNTGELFF
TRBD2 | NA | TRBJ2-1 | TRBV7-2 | TGTGCCAGCAGCTTCGGATGGAGCGGGGGCTACAATGAGCAGTTCTTC | CASSFGWSGGYNEQFF
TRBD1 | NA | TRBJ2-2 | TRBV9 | TGTGCCAGCAGCGTAGCGGGACAGGGAGTCGGGGAGCTGTTTTTT | CASSVAGQGVGELFF
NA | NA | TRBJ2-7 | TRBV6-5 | TGTGCCAGCAGGACAACAGGGGGAGGGTCCTACGAGCAGTACTTC | CASRTTGGGSYEQYF
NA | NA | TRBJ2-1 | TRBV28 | TGTGCCAGCACCCCCGTAACGCGCCATACACGCCGGCAGTTCTTC | CASTPVTRHTRRQFF
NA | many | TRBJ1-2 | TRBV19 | TGTGCCAGTAGTCCCGGTACAGGGTTGGGCTACACCTTC | CASSPGTGLGYTF
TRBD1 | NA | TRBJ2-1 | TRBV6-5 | TGTGCCAGCAGTACTCCCGGGACAGGGTCCAATGAGCAGTTCTTC | CASSTPGTGSNEQFF
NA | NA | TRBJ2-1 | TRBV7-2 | TGTGCCAGCAGCCCCCGAACGGGGTCCCGTGAGCAGTTCTTC | CASSPRTGSREQFF
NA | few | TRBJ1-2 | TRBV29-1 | TGCAGCGTTGAAGGGACAGACTATGGCTACACCTTC | CSVEGTDYGYTF
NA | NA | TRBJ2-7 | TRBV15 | TGTGCCACCAGCAAACAGGACTCCTACGAGCAGTACTTC | CATSKQDSYEQYF
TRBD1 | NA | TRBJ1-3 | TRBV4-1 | TGCGCCAGCAGTCCAGGGGGCCTGGGAAACACCATATATTTT | CASSPGGLGNTIYF
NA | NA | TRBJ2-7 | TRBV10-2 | TGCGCCAGCAGTGAGTCGATAGGGAGTAAGGGCCCTTCCTACGAGCAGTACTTC | CASSESIGSKGPSYEQYF
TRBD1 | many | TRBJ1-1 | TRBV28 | TGTGCCACCGCACAGGGGGCAAAAGCTTTCTTT | CATAQGAKAFF
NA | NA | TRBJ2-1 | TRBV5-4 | TGTGCCAGCAGCTTAAAGCGGGCAGAATACAATGAGCAGTTCTTC | CASSLKRAEYNEQFF
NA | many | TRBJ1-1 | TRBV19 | TGTGCCAGTAGTATAGCCTTCAGGGGAGAAGCTTTCTTT | CASSIAFRGEAFF
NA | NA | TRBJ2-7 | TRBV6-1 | TGTGCCAGCTGTTATGCAGGGCCCTACGAGCAGTACTTC | CASCYAGPYEQYF
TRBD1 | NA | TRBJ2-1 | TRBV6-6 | TGTGCCAGCAGAAGCGACAGGGTATCCTACAATGAGCAGTTCTTC | CASRSDRVSYNEQFF